A single sample gave rise to the 19 T cell receptor beta chains below, sequenced in a study of CD4+ T cells in melanoma. Sequencing was performed with immunoSEQ multiplex PCR; in TCRdb, only in-frame clones are kept and a portion is missing. Of more than 110,000 clones in the sample, around 90% were seen once. The receptors stem from a human donor with melanoma.

The chain employs TRBV9 and TRBJ2-3; D not resolved. Trimming took 0 bases from V and 6 from J, leaving 8 bases between them. CDR1 is SGDLS, CDR2 YYNGEE, per germline. The CDR3 has 13 amino acids. The CDR3, as DNA: TGTGCCAGCAGCGTAGGCCCCCCCGATACGCAGTATTTT. Amino acids: CASSVGPPDTQYF.

The rearrangement links TRBV6-1 to TRBJ1-2, with 8 bases that match TRBD1. The germline V gene encodes CDR1 MNHNS and CDR2 SASEGT. Trimming at V came to 2 bases and at J to 5 bases, leaving 7 bases not matched to a gene. This CDR3 has 15 amino acids. The CDR3 DNA sequence: TGTGCCAGCAGTGAACCGGGACAGGCCTTGTATGGCTACACCTTC. The encoded protein is CASSEPGQALYGYTF.

The chain recombines TRBV19 with TRBJ1-5; possibly TRBD1 for D (5 bases). The CDR3 extends over 16 amino acids. Trimming took off 4 bases at V and 3 bases at J, with 16 bases between the two ends. Germline V CDR1 and CDR2: LNHDA, SQIVND (reference sequence). CDR3 protein: CASSSPGRHPNQPQHF. As DNA, the CDR3 is TGTGCCAGTAGTAGCCCAGGGAGGCACCCCAATCAGCCCCAGCATTTT.

This chain uses TRBV18 with TRBJ1-1; TRBD1 aligns across 9 bases. This CDR3 has 17 amino acids. CDR1 and CDR2 from the germline V gene are KGHSH and LQKENI. V gave up 2 bases and J gave up 0 bases; unmatched junction bases: 7. The chain's CDR3 is CASSPYDRGELNTEAFF. CDR3 DNA sequence: TGTGCCAGCTCACCATACGACAGGGGGGAGTTGAACACTGAAGCTTTCTTT.

In DNA, the CDR3 is TGTGCCTGGGGCGGGGGCCTGACGGGCGAGCAGTACTTC. The encoded protein is CAWGGGLTGEQYF. J is TRBJ2-7 and V is TRBV30, with a weak D call TRBD2 (7 bases). Trimming left V 5 bases short and J 6 bases short, with 17 bases between. The CDR3 is 13 amino acids. Germline-derived CDR1 and CDR2 are GTSNPN and SVGIG (reference sequence).

V gene TRBV27 combines with J gene TRBJ2-6; tentatively, D is TRBD2 (6 bases). The ends were cut back, 2 bases at V and 2 bases at J, with 22 bases in the middle. The CDR3 covers 20 residues. Germline V gene sequence: CDR1 MNHEY, CDR2 SMNVEV (reference sequence). The CDR3 nucleotides are TGTGCCAGCAGTTTACGGTCCTCTCTTGGAGGGGCGACTGGGGCCAACGTCCTGACTTTC. Amino acids: CASSLRSSLGGATGANVLTF.

The DNA of the CDR3 is TGTGCCAGCAGCGTTCTCCCGGACGCTGGGGAAGCTTTCTTT. Translation: CASSVLPDAGEAFF. V usage is TRBV9 and J usage is TRBJ1-1; D is uncertain. Germline V gene sequence: CDR1 SGDLS, CDR2 YYNGEE. Trimming cost V 2 bases and J 8 bases, with 16 bases left between them. This CDR3 is 14 amino acids long.

The V call is TRBV6-1, the J call TRBJ1-4; tentative D call: TRBD1 (5 bases). CDR3 length: 14 amino acids. From germline, CDR1 is MNHNS and CDR2 SASEGT. Between the trimmed V and J ends, which lost 3 bases and 6 bases, there was a span of 11 bases. The CDR3 DNA sequence: TGTGCCAGCAGTGAGATGCAGGGTTATGAAAAACTGTTTTTT. Translation gives CASSEMQGYEKLFF.

The chain links TRBV11-2 to TRBJ2-7; possibly TRBD2 for D (6 bases). CDR1 and CDR2 (germline): SGHAT, FQNNGV. The CDR3 has 16 amino acids. V lost 5 bases to trimming and J lost 3 bases, with 20 bases between them. The CDR3 spells CASSPLAYSGDYEQYF. The CDR3 nucleotides read TGTGCCAGCAGCCCCCTAGCGTATTCGGGAGACTACGAGCAGTACTTC.

The rearrangement links TRBV30 to TRBJ2-5, with TRBD2 as a possible D gene (5 bases). Trimming took 3 bases from V and 5 from J, leaving 16 bases between them. Germline lookup yields CDR1 GTSNPN and CDR2 SVGIG (reference sequence). This CDR3 has 14 amino acids. CDR3 nucleotides: TGTGCCTGGAGATTGGTGGGGAGTTCGGAGACCCAGTACTTC. This translates into CAWRLVGSSETQYF.

This clone showed up just once. The chain couples TRBV30 to TRBJ1-6; D remains ambiguous. Germline V lookup: CDR1 GTSNPN, CDR2 SVGIG (reference sequence). Between the trimmed V and J ends, which lost 4 bases and 7 bases, there was a span of 11 bases. This CDR3 region has 13 residues. CDR3 sequence (DNA): TGTGCCTGGACTGGGTTGGGAAATTCACCCCTCCACTTT. Its protein is CAWTGLGNSPLHF.

The V call is TRBV6-1, the J call TRBJ2-1; 11 bases are shared with TRBD2. Per the germline V gene, CDR1 is MNHNS and CDR2 is SASEGT. The CDR3 runs to 15 residues. The junction had 4 bases not matched to a gene; V was cut back by 5 bases and J by 4 bases. The CDR3 reads CASSPTSGGYNEQFF. The CDR3 bases are TGTGCCAGCAGTCCCACTAGCGGGGGTTACAATGAGCAGTTCTTC.

V is TRBV6-1 and J is TRBJ1-1; weak D call: TRBD1 (6 bases). The CDR3 length is 14 residues. V was pared by 7 bases and J by 5 bases, with 17 bases between. The V gene's germline CDR1 is MNHNS and CDR2 SASEGT. For the CDR3, the DNA is TGTGCCAGCATTAAGCCAGAGGGGGGGACTGAAGCTTTCTTT. Amino acids: CASIKPEGGTEAFF.

The chain joins TRBV7-9 to TRBJ1-1; no reliable D call. Per the germline V gene, CDR1 is SEHNR and CDR2 is FQNEAQ (reference sequence). The CDR3 runs 11 residues. The germline V and J ends were trimmed by 5 bases and 7 bases, with 8 bases remaining between them. CDR3 in DNA: TGTGCCAGCAGCCAGTCGCGTGAAGCTTTCTTT. This encodes CASSQSREAFF.

This clone is a singleton in its sample. This chain connects TRBV5-1 to TRBJ1-1; D unclear. CDR1 and CDR2 (germline): SGHRS, YFSETQ. V was clipped by 5 bases and J by 6 bases, with 20 bases between them. This CDR3 contains 15 residues. CDR3 in DNA: TGCGCCAGCAGTTCTGCCTGGGGTTTAGGCTCTGAAGCTTTCTTT. Its translation: CASSSAWGLGSEAFF.

This chain connects TRBV4-1 to TRBJ1-6, with D unclear. Germline V CDR1 and CDR2: MGHRA, YSYEKL. There are 15 residues in the CDR3. V shed 1 base and J shed 7 bases, with 11 bases lying between them. The CDR3 region is CASSQVSLGNSPLHF. CDR3 DNA: TGCGCCAGCAGCCAAGTTTCTTTAGGGAATTCACCCCTCCACTTT.

The J gene is TRBJ1-6, the V gene TRBV7-3; D perhaps matches TRBD1 (6 bases). V lost 6 bases and J lost 7, with 13 bases in between. Germline assignment: CDR1 SGHTA and CDR2 FQGTGA. This CDR3 is built from 14 residues. In DNA form, the CDR3 reads TGTGCCAGCAGTAAATCAGGGGCGAATTCACCCCTCCACTTT. Translation gives CASSKSGANSPLHF.

This chain connects TRBV2 to TRBJ2-7; maybe TRBD1 (5 bases). This CDR3 region has 14 residues. Germline CDR1 and CDR2: SNHLY and FYNNEI. V was trimmed by 4 bases and J by 0 bases, leaving 10 bases between them. CDR3 sequence reads: CASSGQPTSYEQYF. The CDR3 nucleotides read TGTGCCAGCAGTGGACAGCCCACCTCCTACGAGCAGTACTTC.

The CDR3 DNA reads TGTGCCAGCAGCTTGACAGGGGGCGACGAGCAGTACTTC. It translates to CASSLTGGDEQYF. The chain recombines TRBV11-1 with TRBJ2-7, with TRBD1 matching over 10 bases. V was pared by 3 bases and J by 5 bases, with 1 base of the junction left unmatched. The CDR3 totals 13 residues. Germline CDR1 reads SGHAT; CDR2 reads FQDESV (reference sequence).